This T cell receptor beta chain was recovered during a study of T cell repertoires in cytomegalovirus infection. Broader study findings: In two of eight donors, the top clonotype was HLA-C-restricted CMV-specific.

From germline, CDR1 is SGHTA and CDR2 FQGTGA. Trimming took 3 bases from V and 6 from J, leaving 6 bases between them. The CDR3 extends over 12 amino acids. TCRdb re-derived calls from the reads in MiXCR, one entry per CDR3 protein. The table records around 100,000 distinct CDR3 sequences, around 9.1% of them present only once. This clonotype was detected only a few times. What it recognizes is unknown. Sequencing input: PBMCs, sequenced either directly or after in vitro stimulation (not recorded which). The rearrangement joins TRBV7-3 to TRBJ1-5; D is unresolved. The clonotype was recovered from a human donor in good health (CMV status not recorded). Some clones in this sample may be carry-over from other donors' samples. Here the CDR3 reads CASSFLVQPQHF. In nucleotides, the CDR3 is TGTGCCAGCAGCTTCCTGGTTCAGCCCCAGCATTTT.